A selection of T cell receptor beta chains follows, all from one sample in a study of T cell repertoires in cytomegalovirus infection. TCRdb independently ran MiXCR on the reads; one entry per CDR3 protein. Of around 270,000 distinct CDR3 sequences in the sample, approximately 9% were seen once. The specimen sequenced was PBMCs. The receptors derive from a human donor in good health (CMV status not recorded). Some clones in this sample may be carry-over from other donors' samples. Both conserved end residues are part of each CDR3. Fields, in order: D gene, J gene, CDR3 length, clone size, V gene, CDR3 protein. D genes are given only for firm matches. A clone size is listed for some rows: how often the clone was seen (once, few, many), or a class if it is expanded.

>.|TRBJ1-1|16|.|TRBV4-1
CASSQDGGDGNTEAFF
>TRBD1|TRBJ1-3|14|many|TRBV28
CASRMTGAGNTIYF
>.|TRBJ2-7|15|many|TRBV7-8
CASSLAGGSSYEQYF
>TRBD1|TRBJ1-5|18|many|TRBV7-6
CASSLLIPGQASNQPQHF
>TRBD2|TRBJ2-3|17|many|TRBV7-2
CASSLVGSGGLGDTQYF
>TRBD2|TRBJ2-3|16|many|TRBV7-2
CASSTGLAGSTDTQYF
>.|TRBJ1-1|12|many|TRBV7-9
CASSSSNTEAFF
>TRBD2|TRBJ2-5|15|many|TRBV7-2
CASTPRGRAQETQYF
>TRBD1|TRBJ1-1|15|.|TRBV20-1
CSASKAGQGRTEAFF
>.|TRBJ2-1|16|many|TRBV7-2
CASSWVGADLYNEQFF
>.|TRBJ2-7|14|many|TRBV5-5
CASSFSGRSGEQYF
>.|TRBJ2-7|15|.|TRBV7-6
CASSLQEAASYEQYF
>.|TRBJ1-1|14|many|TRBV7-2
CASSLGSFGTEAFF
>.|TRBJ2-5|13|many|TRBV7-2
CASRYGLQETQYF
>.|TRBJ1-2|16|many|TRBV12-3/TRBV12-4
CASSPVGSGTNYGYTF
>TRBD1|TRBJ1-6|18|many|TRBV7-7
CASSFRQSDRTNNSPLHF
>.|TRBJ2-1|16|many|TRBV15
CATSYHAGVSYNEQFF
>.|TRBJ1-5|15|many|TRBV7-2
CASSLGTGTLSPQHF
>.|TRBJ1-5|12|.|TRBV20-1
CSARDRYQRQHF
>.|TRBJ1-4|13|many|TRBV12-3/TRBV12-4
CASSRDSGEKLFF
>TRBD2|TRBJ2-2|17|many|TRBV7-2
CASSSRAGGLASGELFF
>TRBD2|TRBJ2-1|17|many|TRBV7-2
CASSPAGTSGRAYEQFF
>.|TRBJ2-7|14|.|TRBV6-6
CVSGPLRGLYEQYF
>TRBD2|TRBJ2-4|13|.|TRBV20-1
CSARTSGADIQYF